This TCR beta chain was observed in a study of preoperative IRX-2 immunotherapy in early breast cancer. This CDR3 region has 14 residues. Per germline, CDR1 LGHNA and CDR2 YNFKEQ. V lost 1 base and J 8 bases, leaving 11 bases between the germline ends. Treatment meaning: preoperative locoregional IRX-2 cytokine immunotherapy. Samples came from a phase Ib trial of preoperative locoregional IRX-2 cytokine immunotherapy. The assay was immunoSEQ multiplex PCR, and TCRdb's table has in-frame clones only and misses some. The data contain under 45,000 clones, about 95% of them singletons. The genes are TRBV4-2 and TRBJ1-4; D remains unclear. Source: tumor tissue, taken after IRX-2 immunotherapy. The sequence came from a human donor with breast cancer. The CDR3 loop reads CASSQGRSGEKLFF. CDR3 sequence (DNA): TGTGCCAGCAGCCAAGGGCGTTCCGGGGAAAAACTGTTTTTT.